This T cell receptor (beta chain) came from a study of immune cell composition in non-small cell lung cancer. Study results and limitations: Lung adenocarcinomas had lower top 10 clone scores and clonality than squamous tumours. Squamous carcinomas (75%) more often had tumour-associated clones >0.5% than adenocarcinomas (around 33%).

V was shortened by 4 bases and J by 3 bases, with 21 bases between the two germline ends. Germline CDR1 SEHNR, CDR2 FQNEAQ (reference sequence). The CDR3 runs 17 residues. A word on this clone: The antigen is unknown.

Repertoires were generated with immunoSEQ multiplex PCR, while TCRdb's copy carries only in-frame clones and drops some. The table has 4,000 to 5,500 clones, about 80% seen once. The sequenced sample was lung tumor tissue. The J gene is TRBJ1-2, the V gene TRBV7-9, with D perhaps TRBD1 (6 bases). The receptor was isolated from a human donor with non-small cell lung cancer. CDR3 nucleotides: TGTGCCAGCAGCTCCACCTTTAGGAGGGGGTATGACTATGGCTACACCTTC. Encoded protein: CASSSTFRRGYDYGYTF. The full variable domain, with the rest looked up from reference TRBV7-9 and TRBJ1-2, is DTGVSQNPRHKITKRGQNVTFRCDPISEHNRLYWYRQTLGQGPEFLTYFQNEAQLEKSRLLSDRFSAERPKGSFSTLEIQRTEQGDSAMYLCASSSTFRRGYDYGYTFGSGTRLTVV.